These 27 T cell receptor beta chains were sequenced from one sample in a study of technical replicates of blood from a handful of donors. Assay used: immunoSEQ multiplex PCR; TCRdb lists only in-frame clones, some missing. Here the sample spans approximately 70,000 clones, about nine tenths being singletons. The sample was T cells isolated from PBMCs. The receptors derive from a human donor in good health.

The chain employs TRBV7-9 and TRBJ1-5; weak D call: TRBD1 (5 bases). Germline CDR1 is SEHNR and CDR2 is FQNEAQ (reference sequence). V shed 4 bases and J shed 1 base, with 5 bases lying between them. The CDR3 extends over 13 amino acids. In DNA form, the CDR3 reads TGTGCCAGCAGCTGGACAAGCAATCAGCCCCAGCATTTT. This encodes CASSWTSNQPQHF.

V usage is TRBV10-3 and J usage is TRBJ1-1, with TRBD1 matching 7 bases. V lost 6 bases and J lost 1; bases outside the gene matches: 5. Germline CDR1 ENHRY, CDR2 SYGVKD. CDR3 length equals 14 residues. CDR3 region: CAIRGTDGNTEAFF. Written as DNA, the CDR3 is TGTGCCATCAGGGGGACAGACGGGAACACTGAAGCTTTCTTT.

The chain employs TRBV5-1 and TRBJ1-1, with a possible D match to TRBD1 (5 bases). V dropped 0 bases and J dropped 3 bases, with 6 bases sitting between them. In germline, CDR1 is SGHRS, CDR2 YFSETQ. The length of the CDR3 is 13 residues. This CDR3 reads CASSLAGDTEAFF. CDR3 nucleotides: TGCGCCAGCAGCTTGGCGGGGGACACTGAAGCTTTCTTT.

The chain recombines TRBV10-3 with TRBJ2-5; TRBD1 matches 11 bases. This CDR3 comprises 16 residues. The germline gives CDR1 ENHRY, CDR2 SYGVKD. V gave up 8 bases and J gave up 4 bases; unmatched junction bases: 12. DNA for the CDR3: TGTGCCATCTCTCGGACAGGGGGCGGCGAAGGAGAGACCCAGTACTTC. It is translated as CAISRTGGGEGETQYF.

This clone is a singleton in its sample. The chain links TRBV7-9 to TRBJ1-5; D is possibly TRBD1 (5 bases). This CDR3 has 14 amino acids. CDR1 is SEHNR, CDR2 FQNEAQ, per germline (reference sequence). V lost 3 bases and J 5 bases, leaving 11 bases between the germline ends. The CDR3 DNA reads TGTGCCAGCAGCTTGGAGGGGAGGGATCAGCCCCAGCATTTT. The encoded protein is CASSLEGRDQPQHF.

The chain couples TRBV7-6 to TRBJ2-2; a weak D match, TRBD2 (5 bases). V was shortened by 0 bases and J by 7 bases, with 9 bases between the two germline ends. The CDR3 is made up of 14 amino acids. Germline V gene data show CDR1 as SGHVS and CDR2 as FNYEAQ. Here the CDR3 reads CASSLAGDLGELFF. The CDR3 region has the DNA TGTGCCAGCAGCTTAGCCGGGGATCTCGGGGAGCTGTTTTTT.

The chain carries TRBV10-3 and TRBJ2-7, with TRBD2 as a possible D gene (5 bases). The germline V and J ends were trimmed by 11 bases and 3 bases, with 14 bases remaining between them. This CDR3 has 12 amino acids. Germline V gene lookup returns CDR1 ENHRY and CDR2 SYGVKD. CDR3 in DNA: TGTGCCGTAGCTCTAGAGGGCTACGAGCAGTACTTC. Residues: CAVALEGYEQYF.

The V and J genes are TRBV10-3 and TRBJ2-7; 10 bases are shared with TRBD2. V was pared by 8 bases and J by 1 base, with 2 bases of the junction left unmatched. The germline CDR1 and CDR2 sequences are ENHRY and SYGVKD. This CDR3 is built from 13 residues. CDR3 DNA sequence: TGTGCCATCGGGACTAGCGAATCCTACGAGCAGTACTTC. Amino acids: CAIGTSESYEQYF.

This chain links TRBV30 with TRBJ2-2, with a possible D match to TRBD2 (6 bases). Germline V CDR1 and CDR2: GTSNPN, SVGIG (reference sequence). Trimming pared 7 bases from V and 7 bases from J, leaving 13 bases between. This CDR3 region has 12 residues. CDR3 region: CASSGGVGELFF. The CDR3, as DNA: TGTGCCTCATCCGGGGGAGTCGGGGAGCTGTTTTTT.

This sequence joins TRBV6-1 and TRBJ2-7; D uncertain. The CDR3 loop spans 15 amino acids. V lost 3 bases to trimming and J lost 4 bases, with 16 bases between them. The V gene's germline CDR1 is MNHNS and CDR2 SASEGT. The CDR3 loop reads CASSDLSRGRYEQYF. CDR3 nucleotides: TGTGCCAGCAGTGATTTAAGCAGAGGAAGGTACGAGCAGTACTTC.

This chain links TRBV1 with TRBJ2-5; the table assigns TRBD1, which was not confirmed against the DNA. TRBV1 is marked as a pseudogene. The CDR3 covers 14 residues. This CDR3 reads CTSSNKWAQETQYF. Written as DNA, the CDR3 is TGCACCAGCAGCAACAAATGGGCCCAAGAGACCCAGTACTTC.

This clone turned up a few times. The J gene is TRBJ1-5, the V gene TRBV19; D gene uncertain. V lost 2 bases to trimming and J lost 3 bases, with 5 bases between them. The CDR3 is made up of 13 amino acids. In germline, CDR1 is LNHDA, CDR2 SQIVND (reference sequence). The CDR3 coding sequence is TGTGCCAGTAGTATAATCCTCAATCAGCCCCAGCATTTT. This codes for CASSIILNQPQHF.

A single count supports this clone. The gene calls are TRBV5-6 and TRBJ1-1; 8 bases align to TRBD1. The CDR3 is 16 amino acids. V dropped 7 bases and J dropped 4; count of bases not matched to a gene: 15. Germline V lookup: CDR1 SGHDT, CDR2 YYEEEE. Written as DNA, the CDR3 is TGTGCCAGCCGCCAGGGGGCCTCTCCACCCTTCACTGAAGCTTTCTTT. Its protein product is CASRQGASPPFTEAFF.

The V gene is TRBV5-5, the J gene TRBJ1-5; D perhaps matches TRBD1 (6 bases). The CDR3 is 16 amino acids. Trimming pared 3 bases from V and 4 bases from J, leaving 17 bases between. Germline CDR1 and CDR2: SGHKS and YYEKEE (reference sequence). For the CDR3, the DNA is TGTGCCAGCAGCTACCTGGTGGGACAACGTAATCAGCCCCAGCATTTT. Amino acids: CASSYLVGQRNQPQHF.

The chain is built from TRBV14 and TRBJ2-1; D might be TRBD2 (6 bases). The ends were cut back, 2 bases at V and 2 bases at J, with 19 bases in the middle. Germline-derived CDR1 and CDR2 are SGHDN and FVKESK. The CDR3 contains 18 residues. The CDR3 DNA reads TGTGCCAGCAGCCAATACGGAGGGAGAGGACTACCCTACAATGAGCAGTTCTTC. Its translation: CASSQYGGRGLPYNEQFF.

This CDR3 is CASSQGSRTGQTEAFF. Here the CDR3 DNA reads TGCGCCAGCAGCCAAGGATCTCGGACAGGGCAAACTGAAGCTTTCTTT. The chain joins TRBV4-1 to TRBJ1-1, with TRBD1 matching 8 bases. V dropped 1 base and J dropped 5; count of bases not matched to a gene: 9. The V gene's germline CDR1 is MGHRA and CDR2 YSYEKL. The CDR3 has 16 amino acids.

This clone was picked up a small number of times. A junction boundary mismatches the germline segment, possibly from a read error. V and J are TRBV7-3 and TRBJ2-7; TRBD2 might be the D (6 bases). Germline V gives CDR1 SGHTA, CDR2 FQGTGA. The CDR3 consists of 13 residues. The CDR3 loop is CASGLGGSSEQYF. The DNA of the CDR3 is TGTGCCAGCGGCCTGGGGGGTTCCTCCGAGCAGTACTTC.

The rearrangement uses TRBV11-2 and TRBJ2-5; 10 positions agree with TRBD2. The CDR3 contains 16 residues. The germline V gene has CDR1 SGHAT and CDR2 FQNNGV. The junction had 7 bases not matched to a gene; V was cut back by 1 base and J by 5 bases. The CDR3 is CASSLVLAGVRETQYF. The CDR3 DNA sequence: TGTGCCAGCAGCTTAGTTCTAGCGGGAGTTCGGGAGACCCAGTACTTC.

V and J are TRBV7-3 and TRBJ1-2; D perhaps matches TRBD1 (6 bases). The CDR3 loop spans 13 amino acids. Germline V gene lookup returns CDR1 SGHTA and CDR2 FQGTGA. Trimming shortened V by 1 base and J by 8 bases, and 11 bases separated the two germline ends. This CDR3 reads CASSLNPGEGYTF. DNA for the CDR3: TGTGCCAGCAGCTTAAATCCAGGGGAAGGCTACACCTTC.

The gene calls are TRBV11-3 and TRBJ2-1; D is ambiguous. Looked up from germline, CDR1 is SGHNT and CDR2 is YENEEA. This CDR3 is 14 amino acids long. Trimming took 3 bases from V and 0 from J, leaving 6 bases between them. The CDR3 region is CASSFLSSYNEQFF. The CDR3 coding sequence is TGTGCCAGCAGCTTCCTAAGCTCCTACAATGAGCAGTTCTTC.

The chain employs TRBV18 and TRBJ2-4; D is possibly TRBD2 (6 bases). Germline CDR1 is KGHSH and CDR2 is LQKENI. CDR3 length: 17 amino acids. Trimming cost V 0 bases and J 5 bases, with 17 bases left between them. The CDR3 protein is CASSPPGGNSGQNIQYF. The CDR3 nucleotides are TGTGCCAGCTCACCACCCGGGGGTAACTCAGGACAAAACATTCAGTACTTC.

The V and J genes are TRBV19 and TRBJ1-4; D gene unclear. CDR1 is LNHDA and CDR2 is SQIVND in the germline V gene (reference sequence). The V end lost 1 base, the J end lost 6 bases, and 6 bases lay between the germline ends. The CDR3 consists of 13 residues. Written as DNA, the CDR3 is TGTGCCAGTAGTATAGCTACGTATGAAAAACTGTTTTTT. Amino acids: CASSIATYEKLFF. Using reference TRBV19 and TRBJ1-4 for the parts outside the CDR3, the full variable domain is DGGITQSPKYLFRKEGQNVTLSCEQNLNHDAMYWYRQDPGQGLRLIYYSQIVNDFQKGDIAEGYSVSREKKESFPLTVTSAQKNPTAFYLCASSIATYEKLFFGSGTQLSVL.

The chain is built from TRBV5-8 and TRBJ1-1; D remains unclear. The V and J ends lost 5 bases and 5 bases respectively, with 25 bases between them. CDR1 and CDR2 from the germline V gene are SGHTS and YDEGEE. The CDR3 consists of 17 residues. The CDR3 coding sequence is TGTGCCAGCAGATATCAAAACCTTGGCTCTAGTAGGACTGAAGCTTTCTTT. Translating gives CASRYQNLGSSRTEAFF.

This clone was detected once. The chain couples TRBV9 to TRBJ2-2, with no clear D. V gave up 1 base and J gave up 3 bases, with 4 bases separating them. CDR1 is SGDLS, CDR2 YYNGEE, per germline. This CDR3 region has 13 residues. CDR3 amino acids: CASSVPHTGELFF. CDR3 bases: TGTGCCAGCAGCGTACCTCACACCGGGGAGCTGTTTTTT.

The rearrangement uses TRBV7-9 and TRBJ1-2, with TRBD1 matching over 7 bases. This CDR3 spans 13 amino acids. Germline assignment: CDR1 SEHNR and CDR2 FQNEAQ (reference sequence). With 5 bases clipped from V and 7 bases from J, the junction kept 7 bases outside the gene matches. The CDR3 spells CASSKRQGGGYTF. CDR3 DNA: TGTGCCAGCAGCAAAAGACAGGGCGGTGGCTACACCTTC. The whole variable domain, filled in from reference TRBV7-9 and TRBJ1-2, reads DTGVSQNPRHKITKRGQNVTFRCDPISEHNRLYWYRQTLGQGPEFLTYFQNEAQLEKSRLLSDRFSAERPKGSFSTLEIQRTEQGDSAMYLCASSKRQGGGYTFGSGTRLTVV.

The gene calls are TRBV20-1 and TRBJ1-2, with D uncertain. This CDR3 is built from 11 residues. V lost 3 bases and J lost 9, with 11 bases in between. Germline-derived CDR1 and CDR2 are DFQATT and SNEGSKA (reference sequence). CDR3 loop: CSASFGESYTF. CDR3 DNA: TGCAGTGCTAGCTTCGGGGAAAGCTACACCTTC.

This chain connects TRBV28 to TRBJ2-1, with 9 bases aligning to TRBD2. Germline CDR1 reads MDHEN; CDR2 reads SYDVKM. The CDR3 contains 16 residues. J lost 4 bases, V lost 5 bases, and 9 bases had no gene match. The CDR3 DNA sequence: TGTGCCAGCAGTCCCAAGGAGCGGGAGGCATACAATGAGCAGTTCTTC. Translating gives CASSPKEREAYNEQFF.